These T cell receptor beta chains were read from a single sample in a study of blood T cells in healthy people across ages. TCRdb passed the 5' RACE reads through MiXCR, listing each CDR3 protein once. Here the sample spans about 1,400,000 distinct CDR3 sequences, 40% to 50% being singletons. The sequenced sample was blood. All receptors come from a woman aged 18-29 years in good health. CDR3s include the opening cysteine and the closing phenylalanine or tryptophan. D genes are given only for firm matches. For some rows the clone size is stated as once, few or many, or as a class when expanded; others skip it.

abundance	v_gene	d_gene	j_gene	CDR3aa	CDR3nt
NA	TRBV28	NA	TRBJ2-5	CASSEGTTSSYQETQYF	TGTGCCAGCAGCGAAGGGACAACCTCCTCGTACCAAGAGACCCAGTACTTC
NA	TRBV7-3	TRBD1	TRBJ2-3	CASSLGQGTYGDTQYF	TGTGCCAGCAGCCTCGGACAGGGCACCTATGGAGATACGCAGTATTTT
few	TRBV20-1	NA	TRBJ2-7	CSARDLPAFEQYF	TGCAGTGCTAGAGATTTGCCGGCGTTCGAGCAGTACTTC
few	TRBV21-1	NA	TRBJ2-5	CASSPVDRVRETQYF	TGTGCCAGCAGCCCGGTCGACAGGGTGCGGGAGACCCAGTACTTC
NA	TRBV28	NA	TRBJ1-1	CASNTDIFGTEAFF	TGTGCCAGCAACACCGACATTTTTGGCACTGAAGCTTTCTTT
NA	TRBV18	NA	TRBJ2-6	CASSPIDLRGPPSTNVLTF	TGTGCCAGCTCACCTATAGACCTGCGGGGGCCTCCTAGCACCAACGTCCTGACTTTC
NA	TRBV28	TRBD1	TRBJ1-1	CASSLPPGQGARTEAFF	TGTGCCAGCAGTTTACCCCCGGGACAGGGGGCGAGAACTGAAGCTTTCTTT
NA	TRBV25-1	NA	TRBJ1-1	CASSELAPGVGTEAFF	TGTGCCAGCAGTGAATTGGCTCCGGGGGTAGGAACTGAAGCTTTCTTT
NA	TRBV4-1	NA	TRBJ1-1	CASGSYLGRASLNTEAFF	TGCGCCAGCGGTTCGTACTTGGGACGGGCAAGCTTGAACACTGAAGCTTTCTTT
NA	TRBV6-1	NA	TRBJ1-4	CAIGSPTLTEKLFF	TGTGCCATCGGGTCTCCGACGCTGACAGAAAAACTGTTTTTT
few	TRBV2	TRBD1	TRBJ2-5	CASGEDREETQYF	TGTGCCAGCGGGGAAGACAGGGAAGAGACCCAGTACTTC
few	TRBV9	NA	TRBJ2-3	CASSVAGGDPSTDTQYF	TGTGCCAGCAGCGTAGCTGGAGGGGACCCTAGCACAGATACGCAGTATTTT
NA	TRBV6-1	TRBD1	TRBJ1-2	CASSERAGQGYGYTF	TGTGCCAGCAGTGAAAGAGCTGGACAGGGGTATGGCTACACCTTC
NA	TRBV24-1	TRBD2	TRBJ2-5	CATSSGREETQYF	TGTGCCACCAGTAGCGGGAGAGAAGAGACCCAGTACTTC
once	TRBV2	NA	TRBJ2-1	CASLEVGGLRNEQFF	TGTGCCAGCCTCGAAGTTGGCGGACTCAGGAATGAGCAGTTCTTC
few	TRBV6-5	NA	TRBJ2-2	CASTQGNGELFF	TGTGCCAGCACCCAGGGGAACGGGGAGCTGTTTTTT
NA	TRBV12-3/TRBV12-4	NA	TRBJ2-3	CASSLEPQGDTQYF	TGTGCCAGCAGTCTAGAACCCCAGGGGGATACGCAGTATTTT
many	TRBV12-3/TRBV12-4	NA	TRBJ1-1	CASSQQNTEAFF	TGTGCCAGCAGCCAGCAGAACACTGAAGCTTTCTTT
NA	TRBV5-1	NA	TRBJ2-2	CASSLVPIGELFF	TGCGCCAGCAGCTTGGTTCCAATCGGGGAGCTGTTTTTT
NA	TRBV2	NA	TRBJ2-1	CASRGRLAYNEQFF	TGTGCCAGCAGGGGTCGACTAGCCTACAATGAGCAGTTCTTC
once	TRBV13	TRBD2	TRBJ2-7	CASSTSGLSYEQYF	TGTGCCAGCAGCACTAGCGGACTCTCCTACGAGCAGTACTTC
NA	TRBV27	NA	TRBJ1-5	CASSLARSNQPQHF	TGTGCCAGCAGTTTAGCGCGTAGCAATCAGCCCCAGCATTTT
once	TRBV12-3/TRBV12-4	NA	TRBJ1-5	CASRIQASNQPQHF	TGTGCCAGCAGAATACAGGCGTCCAATCAGCCCCAGCATTTT
NA	TRBV12-3/TRBV12-4	TRBD2	TRBJ2-3	CASRQTSGRALNADTRYF	TGTGCCAGCAGGCAGACTAGCGGGAGGGCCCTGAATGCAGATACGCGGTATTTT
few	TRBV20-1	NA	TRBJ2-4	CSARDPDSKSKNIQYF	TGCAGTGCTAGAGATCCTGACAGTAAGAGCAAAAACATTCAGTACTTC
NA	TRBV7-6	TRBD2	TRBJ2-3	CASSPSTSGGDTQYF	TGTGCCAGCAGCCCCTCGACTAGCGGGGGAGATACGCAGTATTTT
many	TRBV20-1	TRBD1	TRBJ2-7	CSAPGTDNNEQYF	TGCAGTGCTCCCGGGACAGATAATAATGAGCAGTACTTC
NA	TRBV10-3	TRBD2	TRBJ2-5	CAISESEVAGGETQYF	TGTGCCATCAGTGAGTCGGAGGTAGCGGGAGGAGAGACCCAGTACTTC
NA	TRBV6-2/TRBV6-3	NA	TRBJ1-4	CASSYDPPSGGDEKLFF	TGTGCCAGCAGTTACGATCCCCCGTCCGGGGGAGATGAAAAACTGTTTTTT
few	TRBV27	NA	TRBJ2-1	CASSLRQTSYNEQFF	TGTGCCAGCAGTTTAAGACAGACCTCCTACAATGAGCAGTTCTTC
NA	TRBV29-1	NA	TRBJ2-1	CSVPGAREQFF	TGCAGCGTTCCGGGGGCGCGAGAGCAGTTCTTC
NA	TRBV5-8	TRBD1	TRBJ1-4	CASSIGQGSGEKLFF	TGTGCCAGCAGCATCGGACAGGGTTCGGGTGAAAAACTGTTTTTT
NA	TRBV7-9	TRBD2	TRBJ2-5	CASRGTSVDEQYF	TGTGCCAGCAGGGGGACTAGCGTGGATGAGCAGTACTTC
few	TRBV20-1	NA	TRBJ2-7	CSAIRQATYEQYF	TGCAGTGCTATCAGACAGGCGACCTACGAGCAGTACTTC
few	TRBV6-5	TRBD2	TRBJ2-7	CASRTSAYEQYF	TGTGCCAGCAGGACTAGCGCCTACGAGCAGTACTTC
few	TRBV18	NA	TRBJ2-1	CASSPVGTLGNEQFF	TGTGCCAGCTCACCAGTTGGGACCCTAGGGAATGAGCAGTTCTTC
NA	TRBV11-2	TRBD1	TRBJ1-1	CASSTGVPNTEAFF	TGTGCCAGCAGCACAGGGGTCCCCAACACTGAAGCTTTCTTT
once	TRBV20-1	TRBD2	TRBJ2-3	CSALAGGTSTDTQYF	TGCAGTGCCTTAGCGGGAGGCACTAGCACAGATACGCAGTATTTT
few	TRBV12-3/TRBV12-4	NA	TRBJ2-1	CASSLLRGSYNEQFF	TGTGCCAGCAGTTTACTACGGGGCTCCTACAATGAGCAGTTCTTC
NA	TRBV2	NA	TRBJ2-1	CASRQGGNYNGQFF	TGTGCCAGCCGACAGGGAGGAAACTACAATGGGCAGTTCTTC
NA	TRBV11-2	NA	TRBJ2-1	CASTPAAGYHNEQFF	TGTGCCAGCACTCCGGCGGCGGGTTACCACAATGAGCAGTTCTTC
NA	TRBV6-5	TRBD2	TRBJ2-1	CASSFKREGRNEQFF	TGTGCCAGCAGTTTCAAGCGGGAGGGGCGGAATGAGCAGTTCTTC
few	TRBV4-1	NA	TRBJ1-6	CASSQPRMDNSPLHF	TGCGCCAGCAGCCAACCACGAATGGATAATTCACCCCTCCACTTT
NA	TRBV12-3/TRBV12-4	TRBD1	TRBJ2-7	CASSLRDRGLVAYNEQYF	TGTGCCAGCAGTTTAAGGGACAGGGGGCTAGTCGCCTACAATGAGCAGTACTTC
NA	TRBV2	NA	TRBJ1-4	CASSEAGIGTVNEKLFF	TGTGCCAGCAGTGAAGCCGGAATAGGGACCGTCAATGAAAAACTGTTTTTT
few	TRBV12-3/TRBV12-4	NA	TRBJ1-6	CASSLPGDNSPLHF	TGTGCCAGCAGTTTACCAGGGGATAATTCACCCCTCCACTTT
NA	TRBV5-1	TRBD2	TRBJ2-1	CASSDRDRLAGGFPYNEQFF	TGCGCCAGCAGTGACAGGGATAGACTAGCGGGAGGTTTTCCCTACAATGAGCAGTTCTTC
few	TRBV7-9	NA	TRBJ1-5	CASSRAGPLHSNQPQHF	TGTGCCAGCAGCCGAGCTGGACCGCTACATTCTAATCAGCCCCAGCATTTT
few	TRBV20-1	NA	TRBJ1-2	CSARDWKGANYGYTF	TGCAGTGCTAGAGATTGGAAGGGAGCTAACTATGGCTACACCTTC
few	TRBV27	NA	TRBJ2-1	CASSLFGPSNEQFF	TGTGCCAGCAGTTTATTCGGACCCTCAAATGAGCAGTTCTTC
many	TRBV7-8	TRBD2	TRBJ2-1	CASSLVQREVPTNEQFF	TGTGCCAGCAGCTTAGTCCAGCGGGAGGTCCCTACCAATGAGCAGTTCTTC
NA	TRBV15	TRBD1	TRBJ2-5	CATSPRTGSGETQYF	TGTGCCACCAGCCCTCGGACAGGGAGTGGAGAGACCCAGTACTTC
NA	TRBV2	TRBD2	TRBJ2-3	CATQAGGGSDTQYF	TGTGCCACCCAAGCGGGAGGAGGGTCAGATACGCAGTATTTT
NA	TRBV7-2	NA	TRBJ1-6	CASSLVPGQSNSPLHF	TGTGCCAGCAGCTTAGTTCCGGGGCAATCTAATTCACCCCTCCACTTT
NA	TRBV9	NA	TRBJ2-7	CASSGTGGSYVGEQYF	TGTGCCAGCAGCGGTACAGGCGGGTCGTACGTCGGCGAGCAGTACTTC
NA	TRBV6-5	TRBD1	TRBJ2-2	CASSPTGTGGTGELFF	TGTGCCAGCAGTCCTACCGGGACAGGGGGCACCGGGGAGCTGTTTTTT
few	TRBV6-1	NA	TRBJ2-5	CASSEALGRRPQQETQYF	TGTGCCAGCAGTGAAGCGCTTGGACGACGGCCTCAACAAGAGACCCAGTACTTC
NA	TRBV10-2	TRBD2	TRBJ2-7	CASSESTFPSGRPSTYEQYF	TGCGCCAGCAGTGAGTCGACATTTCCTAGCGGGAGGCCCTCCACCTACGAGCAGTACTTC
many	TRBV2	TRBD2	TRBJ2-7	CASSAFPIAGALDEQYF	TGTGCCAGCAGTGCCTTCCCTATAGCGGGAGCCTTAGACGAGCAGTACTTC